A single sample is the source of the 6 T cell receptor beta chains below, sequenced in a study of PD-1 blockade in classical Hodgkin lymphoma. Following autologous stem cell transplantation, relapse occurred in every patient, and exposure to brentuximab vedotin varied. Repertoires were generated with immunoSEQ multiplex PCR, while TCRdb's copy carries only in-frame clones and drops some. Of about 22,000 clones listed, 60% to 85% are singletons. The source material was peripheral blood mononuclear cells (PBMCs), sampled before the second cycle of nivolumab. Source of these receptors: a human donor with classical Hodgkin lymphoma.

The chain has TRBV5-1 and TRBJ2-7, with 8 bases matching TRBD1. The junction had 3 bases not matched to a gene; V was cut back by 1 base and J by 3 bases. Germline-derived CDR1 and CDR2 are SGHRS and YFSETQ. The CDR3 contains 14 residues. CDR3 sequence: CASSLQGARYEQYF. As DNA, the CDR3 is TGCGCCAGCAGCTTGCAGGGGGCGCGCTACGAGCAGTACTTC.

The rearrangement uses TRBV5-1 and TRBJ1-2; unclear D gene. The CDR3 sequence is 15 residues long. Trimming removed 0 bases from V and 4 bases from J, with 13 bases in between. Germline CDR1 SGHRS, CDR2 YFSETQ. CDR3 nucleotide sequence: TGCGCCAGCAGCTTGGAAAATGGTGGGGTCTATGGCTACACCTTC. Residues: CASSLENGGVYGYTF.

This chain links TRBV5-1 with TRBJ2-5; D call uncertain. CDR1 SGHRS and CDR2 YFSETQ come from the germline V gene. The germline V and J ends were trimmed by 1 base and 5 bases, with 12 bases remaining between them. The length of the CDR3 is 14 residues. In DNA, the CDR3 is TGCGCCAGCAGCTTGCGGCCTCTGTTGGAGACCCAGTACTTC. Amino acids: CASSLRPLLETQYF.

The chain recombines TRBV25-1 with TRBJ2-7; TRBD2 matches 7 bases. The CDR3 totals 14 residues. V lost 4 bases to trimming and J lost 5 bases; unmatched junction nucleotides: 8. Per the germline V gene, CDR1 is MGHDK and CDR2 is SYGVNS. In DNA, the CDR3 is TGTGCCAGCAGTGGCCTCGGGGGGAGGAACGAGCAGTACTTC. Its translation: CASSGLGGRNEQYF.

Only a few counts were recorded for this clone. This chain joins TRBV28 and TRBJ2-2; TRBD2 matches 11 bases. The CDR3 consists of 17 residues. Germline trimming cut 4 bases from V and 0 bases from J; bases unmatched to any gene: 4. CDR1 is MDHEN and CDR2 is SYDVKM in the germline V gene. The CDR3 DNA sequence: TGTGCCAGCAGTTCGGGACTAGCGGTAGCGAACACCGGGGAGCTGTTTTTT. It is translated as CASSSGLAVANTGELFF.

CDR3 sequence (DNA): TGCGCCAGCAGCCCGACCGGGACAGGGGGCCTCACGGAGACCCAGTACTTC. Its translation is CASSPTGTGGLTETQYF. The chain links TRBV5-1 to TRBJ2-5; 12 bases align to TRBD1. The CDR3 is 17 amino acids. V trimming: 4 bases; J trimming: 5 bases; junction bases outside the gene matches: 12. The germline gives CDR1 SGHRS, CDR2 YFSETQ.